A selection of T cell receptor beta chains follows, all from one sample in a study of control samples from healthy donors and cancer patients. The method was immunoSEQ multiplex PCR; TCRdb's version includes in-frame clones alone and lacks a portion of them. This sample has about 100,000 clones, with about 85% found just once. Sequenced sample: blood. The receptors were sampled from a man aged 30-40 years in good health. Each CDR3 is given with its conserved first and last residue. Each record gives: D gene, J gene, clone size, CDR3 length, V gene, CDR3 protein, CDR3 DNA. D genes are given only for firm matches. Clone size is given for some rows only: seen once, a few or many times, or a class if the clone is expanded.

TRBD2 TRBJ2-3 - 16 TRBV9 CASSVAVTSLTDTQYF TGTGCCAGCAGCGTAGCTGTGACTAGCCTCACAGATACGCAGTATTTT
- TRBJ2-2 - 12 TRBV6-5 CASSYNTGELFF TGTGCCAGCAGTTACAACACCGGGGAGCTGTTTTTT
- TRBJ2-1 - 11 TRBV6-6 CASTLEHEQFF TGTGCCAGCACCCTGGAGCATGAGCAGTTCTTC
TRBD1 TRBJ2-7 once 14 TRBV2 CASDGNRGAYEQYF TGTGCCAGCGATGGAAACAGGGGAGCCTACGAGCAGTACTTC
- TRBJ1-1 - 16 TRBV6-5 CASSYSSTSLNTEAFF TGTGCCAGCAGTTACTCTTCGACATCCCTGAACACTGAAGCTTTCTTT
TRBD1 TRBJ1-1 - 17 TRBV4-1 CASSQEGQDLMNTEAFF TGCGCCAGCAGCCAAGAAGGACAGGACCTAATGAACACTGAAGCTTTCTTT
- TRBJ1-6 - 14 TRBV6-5 CASSNIAYNSPLHF TGTGCCAGCAGTAACATTGCCTATAATTCACCCCTCCACTTT
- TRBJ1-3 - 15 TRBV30 CAWSVGPFSGNTIYF TGTGCCTGGAGTGTGGGACCTTTCTCTGGAAACACCATATATTTT
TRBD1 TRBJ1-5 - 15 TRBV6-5 CASSTTGSGNQPQHF TGTGCCAGCAGTACGACAGGGAGCGGCAATCAGCCCCAGCATTTT
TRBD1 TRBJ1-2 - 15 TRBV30 CAWSVGTGEWYGYTF TGTGCCTGGAGTGTCGGGACAGGGGAATGGTATGGCTACACCTTC
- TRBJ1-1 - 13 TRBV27 CASSFTGFSEAFF TGTGCCAGCAGTTTCACAGGCTTCTCCGAAGCTTTCTTT
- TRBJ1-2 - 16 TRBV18 CASSPTSPGSGYGYTF TGTGCCAGCTCACCTACTTCACCGGGTTCAGGCTATGGCTACACCTTC
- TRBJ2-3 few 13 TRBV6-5 CASRGRSTDTQYF TGTGCCAGCAGAGGCAGGAGCACAGATACGCAGTATTTT
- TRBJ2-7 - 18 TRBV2 CASSVSMGGGVPKGEQYF TGTGCCAGCAGTGTTTCGATGGGGGGAGGAGTCCCTAAAGGCGAGCAGTACTTC
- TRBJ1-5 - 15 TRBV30 CAWSGGGNSNQPQHF TGTGCCTGGAGTGGGGGCGGGAATAGCAATCAGCCCCAGCATTTT
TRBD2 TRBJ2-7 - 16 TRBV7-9 CASSFPIGGVLYEQYF TGTGCCAGCAGCTTCCCTATTGGGGGGGTTCTCTACGAGCAGTACTTC
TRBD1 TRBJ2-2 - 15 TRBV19 CASKRKGAGTGELFF TGTGCCAGTAAAAGGAAGGGGGCGGGCACCGGGGAGCTGTTTTTT
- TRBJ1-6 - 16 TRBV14 CASSRLSTAFNSPLHF TGTGCCAGCAGCCGACTGTCGACAGCTTTTAATTCACCCCTCCACTTT
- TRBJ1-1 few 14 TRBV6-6 CASRNSGTYTEAFF TGTGCCAGCAGAAATTCTGGGACCTACACTGAAGCTTTCTTT
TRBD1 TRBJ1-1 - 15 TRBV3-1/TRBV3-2 CASSVQQGAGTEAFF TGTGCCAGCAGCGTCCAACAGGGGGCTGGAACTGAAGCTTTCTTT
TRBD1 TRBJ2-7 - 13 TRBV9 CASSSGQGYEQYF TGTGCCAGCAGCAGCGGACAGGGGTACGAGCAGTACTTC
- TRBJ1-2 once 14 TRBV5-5 CASSLVGARYGYTF TGTGCCAGCAGCTTGGTTGGGGCCCGCTATGGCTACACCTTC
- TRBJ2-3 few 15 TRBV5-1 CASSVDPFSTDTQYF TGCGCCAGCAGCGTGGACCCCTTTAGCACAGATACGCAGTATTTT
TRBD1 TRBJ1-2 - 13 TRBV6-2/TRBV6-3 CASSPDRTVGYTF TGTGCCAGCAGCCCGGACAGGACGGTCGGCTACACCTTC
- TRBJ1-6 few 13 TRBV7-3 CASSFFRGSPLHF TGTGCCAGCAGCTTTTTCCGGGGTTCACCCCTCCACTTT
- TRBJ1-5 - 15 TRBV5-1 CASRSEDLVGQPQHF TGCGCCAGCAGATCCGAGGACCTAGTAGGGCAGCCCCAGCATTTT
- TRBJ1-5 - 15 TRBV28 CASGIKGGYYQPQHF TGTGCCAGCGGGATAAAGGGCGGCTATTATCAGCCCCAGCATTTT
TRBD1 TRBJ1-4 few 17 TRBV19 CASTFRTGGTSEEKLFF TGTGCCAGCACCTTTCGGACAGGGGGGACGTCGGAGGAAAAACTGTTTTTT
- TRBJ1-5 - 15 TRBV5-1 CASSLVPGVEQPQHF TGCGCCAGCAGCTTGGTCCCGGGGGTGGAGCAGCCCCAGCATTTT
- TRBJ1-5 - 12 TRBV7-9 CASSLDNQPQHF TGTGCCAGCAGCTTAGACAATCAGCCCCAGCATTTT
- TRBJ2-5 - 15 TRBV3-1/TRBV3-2 CASSQGTGWLETQYF TGTGCCAGCAGCCAAGGGACGGGGTGGCTGGAGACCCAGTACTTC
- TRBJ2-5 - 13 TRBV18 CASSLDLRETQYF TGTGCCAGCTCACTGGACCTTCGGGAGACCCAGTACTTC
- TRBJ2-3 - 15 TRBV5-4 CASSPLGGRTDTQYF TGTGCCAGCAGCCCCCTCGGGGGACGCACAGATACGCAGTATTTT
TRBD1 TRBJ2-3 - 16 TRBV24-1 CATSDLGDRGTDTQYF TGTGCCACCAGTGATTTGGGGGACAGGGGCACAGATACGCAGTATTTT
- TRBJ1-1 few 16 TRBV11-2 CASSSTPGGLDTEAFF TGTGCCAGCAGCTCTACACCTGGGGGGCTAGACACTGAAGCTTTCTTT
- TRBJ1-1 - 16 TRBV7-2 CASSLERGAMNTEAFF TGTGCCAGCAGCTTAGAACGGGGGGCAATGAACACTGAAGCTTTCTTT
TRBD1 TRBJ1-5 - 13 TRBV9 CASSVAGGQPQHF TGTGCCAGCAGCGTAGCAGGGGGTCAGCCCCAGCATTTT
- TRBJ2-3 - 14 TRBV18 CASSPANRADTQYF TGTGCCAGCTCACCAGCGAACAGGGCAGATACGCAGTATTTT
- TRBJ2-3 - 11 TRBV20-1 CSAVNADTQYF TGCAGTGCCGTGAATGCAGATACGCAGTATTTT
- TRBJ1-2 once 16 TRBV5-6 CASSLAEWGVNYGYTF TGTGCCAGCAGCTTGGCCGAATGGGGAGTGAACTATGGCTACACCTTC
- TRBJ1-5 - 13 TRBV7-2 CASSPRLGQPQHF TGTGCCAGCAGCCCAAGGCTTGGTCAGCCCCAGCATTTT
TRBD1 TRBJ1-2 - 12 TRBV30 CAWSGQGDGYTF TGTGCCTGGAGTGGACAGGGAGATGGCTACACCTTC
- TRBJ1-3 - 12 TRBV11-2 CASSRDRNTIYF TGTGCCAGCAGCCGTGACCGAAACACCATATATTTT
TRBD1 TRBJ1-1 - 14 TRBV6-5 CASRVDRVSTEAFF TGTGCCAGCAGAGTAGACAGGGTTAGCACTGAAGCTTTCTTT
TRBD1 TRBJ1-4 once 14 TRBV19 CASSSRQGAEKLFF TGTGCCAGTAGTTCCCGACAGGGGGCAGAAAAACTGTTTTTT
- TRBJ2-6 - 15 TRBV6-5 CASSENWPGANVLTF TGTGCCAGCAGCGAGAACTGGCCTGGGGCCAACGTCCTGACTTTC
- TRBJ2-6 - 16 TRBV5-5 CASSFNRVAGANVLTF TGTGCCAGCAGCTTTAATCGGGTGGCTGGGGCCAACGTCCTGACTTTC
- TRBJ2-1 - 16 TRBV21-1 CASRESGLILYNEQFF TGTGCCAGCAGGGAAAGCGGGCTAATACTTTACAATGAGCAGTTCTTC
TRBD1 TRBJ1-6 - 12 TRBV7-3 CASSQGASPLHF TGTGCCAGCAGCCAGGGGGCTTCACCCCTCCACTTT
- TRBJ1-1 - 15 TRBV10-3 CASHEAGRSGTEAFF TGTGCCTCTCACGAGGCAGGGAGGAGCGGCACTGAAGCTTTCTTT
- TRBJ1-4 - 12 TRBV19 CASSKEGGKLFF TGTGCCAGTAGTAAGGAAGGGGGAAAACTGTTTTTT